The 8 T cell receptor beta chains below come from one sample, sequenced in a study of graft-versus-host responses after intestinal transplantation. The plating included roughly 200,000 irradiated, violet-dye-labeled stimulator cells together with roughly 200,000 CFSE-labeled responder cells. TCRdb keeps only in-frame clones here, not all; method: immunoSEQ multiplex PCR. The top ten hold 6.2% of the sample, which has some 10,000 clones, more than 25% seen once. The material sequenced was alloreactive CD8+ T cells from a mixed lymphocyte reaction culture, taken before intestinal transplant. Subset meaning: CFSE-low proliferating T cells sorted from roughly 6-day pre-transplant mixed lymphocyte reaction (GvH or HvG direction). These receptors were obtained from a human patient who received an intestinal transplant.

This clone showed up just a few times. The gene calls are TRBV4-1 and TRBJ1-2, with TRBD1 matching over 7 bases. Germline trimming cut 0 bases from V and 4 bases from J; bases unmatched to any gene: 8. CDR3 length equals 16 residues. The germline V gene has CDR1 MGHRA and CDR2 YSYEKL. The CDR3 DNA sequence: TGCGCCAGCAGCCAAGACCCAGTAACAGGGGCCTATGGCTACACCTTC. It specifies CASSQDPVTGAYGYTF.

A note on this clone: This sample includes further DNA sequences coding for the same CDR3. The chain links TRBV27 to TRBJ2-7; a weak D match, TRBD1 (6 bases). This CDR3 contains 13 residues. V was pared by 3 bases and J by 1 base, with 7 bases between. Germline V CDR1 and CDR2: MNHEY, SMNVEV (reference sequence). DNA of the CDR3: TGTGCCAGCAGTTTTGGACAGTCCTACGAGCAGTACTTC. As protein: CASSFGQSYEQYF.

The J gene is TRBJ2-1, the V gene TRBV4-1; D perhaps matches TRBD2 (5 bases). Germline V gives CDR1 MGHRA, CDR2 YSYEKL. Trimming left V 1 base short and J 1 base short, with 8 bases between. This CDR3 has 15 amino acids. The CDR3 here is CASSQARDSYNEQFF. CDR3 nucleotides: TGCGCCAGCAGCCAAGCCCGGGATTCCTACAATGAGCAGTTCTTC.

The CDR3 region is CASSIWDSGTEAFF. CDR3 DNA: TGTGCCAGTAGTATCTGGGACAGCGGCACTGAAGCTTTCTTT. The V gene is TRBV19, the J gene TRBJ1-1; 7 nucleotides match TRBD1. The V segment lost 3 bases and the J segment 4 bases; nucleotides outside the gene matches: 5. The germline V gene has CDR1 LNHDA and CDR2 SQIVND (reference sequence). This CDR3 is 14 amino acids long.

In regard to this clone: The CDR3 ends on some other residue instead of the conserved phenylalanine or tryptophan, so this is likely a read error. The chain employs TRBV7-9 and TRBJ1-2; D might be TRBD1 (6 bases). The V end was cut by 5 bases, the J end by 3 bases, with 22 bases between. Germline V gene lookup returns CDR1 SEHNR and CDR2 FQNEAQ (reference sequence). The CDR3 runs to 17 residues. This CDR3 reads CASSPAGAGREDYGYTL. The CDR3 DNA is TGTGCCAGCAGCCCAGCGGGGGCAGGGAGGGAAGACTATGGCTACACCCTC.

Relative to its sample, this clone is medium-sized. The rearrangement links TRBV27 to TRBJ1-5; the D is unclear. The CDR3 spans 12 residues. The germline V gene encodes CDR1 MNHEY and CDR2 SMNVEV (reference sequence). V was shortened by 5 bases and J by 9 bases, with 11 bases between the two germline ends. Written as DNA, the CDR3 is TGTGCCAGCAGTCCCCGCGGCCGGCCCCAGCATTTT. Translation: CASSPRGRPQHF.

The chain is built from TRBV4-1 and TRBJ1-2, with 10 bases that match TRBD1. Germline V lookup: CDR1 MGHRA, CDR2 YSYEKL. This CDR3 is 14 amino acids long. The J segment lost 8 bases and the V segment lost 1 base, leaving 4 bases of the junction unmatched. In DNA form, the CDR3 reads TGCGCCAGCAGCCAAGGAGGACAGGGGGGCGGCTACACCTTC. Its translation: CASSQGGQGGGYTF.

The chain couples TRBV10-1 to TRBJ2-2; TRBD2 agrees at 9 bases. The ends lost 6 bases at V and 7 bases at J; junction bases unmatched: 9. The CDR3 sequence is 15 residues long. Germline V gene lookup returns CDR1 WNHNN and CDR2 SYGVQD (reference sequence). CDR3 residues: CASSDHSGGFGELFF. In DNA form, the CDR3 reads TGCGCCAGCAGCGACCATAGCGGGGGTTTCGGGGAGCTGTTTTTT.